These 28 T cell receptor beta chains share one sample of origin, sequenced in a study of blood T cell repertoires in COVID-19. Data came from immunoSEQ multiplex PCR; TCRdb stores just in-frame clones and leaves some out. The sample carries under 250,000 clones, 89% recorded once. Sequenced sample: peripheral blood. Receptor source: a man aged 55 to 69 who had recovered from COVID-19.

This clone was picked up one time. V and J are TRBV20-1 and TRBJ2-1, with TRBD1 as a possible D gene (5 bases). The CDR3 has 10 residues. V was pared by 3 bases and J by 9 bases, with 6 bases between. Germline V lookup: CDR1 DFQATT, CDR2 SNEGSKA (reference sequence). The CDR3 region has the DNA TGCAGTGCTAGGACAGCTGAGCAGTTCTTC. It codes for CSARTAEQFF.

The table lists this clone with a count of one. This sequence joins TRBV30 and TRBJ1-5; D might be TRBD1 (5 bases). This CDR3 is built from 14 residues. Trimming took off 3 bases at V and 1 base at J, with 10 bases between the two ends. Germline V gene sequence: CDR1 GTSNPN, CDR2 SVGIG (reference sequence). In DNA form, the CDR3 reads TGTGCCTGGAGCCAGGGAGGAAGCAATCAGCCCCAGCATTTT. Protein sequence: CAWSQGGSNQPQHF.

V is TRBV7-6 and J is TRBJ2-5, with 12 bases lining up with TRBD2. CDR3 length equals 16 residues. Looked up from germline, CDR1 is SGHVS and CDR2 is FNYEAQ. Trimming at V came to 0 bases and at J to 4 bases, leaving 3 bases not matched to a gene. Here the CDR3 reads CASSLARLAGAETQYF. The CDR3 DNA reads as TGTGCCAGCAGCTTAGCCAGACTAGCGGGAGCAGAGACCCAGTACTTC. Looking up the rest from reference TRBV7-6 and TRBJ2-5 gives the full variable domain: GAGVSQSPRYKVTKRGQDVALRCDPISGHVSLYWYRQALGQGPEFLTYFNYEAQQDKSGLPNDRFSAERPEGSISTLTIQRTEQRDSAMYRCASSLARLAGAETQYFGPGTRLLVL.

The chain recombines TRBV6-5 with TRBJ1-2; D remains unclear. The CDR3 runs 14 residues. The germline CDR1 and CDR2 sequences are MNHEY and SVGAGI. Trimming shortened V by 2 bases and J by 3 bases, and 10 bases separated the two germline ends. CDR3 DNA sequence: TGTGCCAGCAGTTACGGGAGTTTGGACTATGGCTACACCTTC. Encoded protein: CASSYGSLDYGYTF.

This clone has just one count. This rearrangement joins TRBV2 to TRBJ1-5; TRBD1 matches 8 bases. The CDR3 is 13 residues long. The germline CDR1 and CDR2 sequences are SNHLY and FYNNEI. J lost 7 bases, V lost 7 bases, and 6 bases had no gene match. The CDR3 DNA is TGTGCCAGCACCCGGACAGGGTACCAGCCCCAGCATTTT. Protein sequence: CASTRTGYQPQHF.

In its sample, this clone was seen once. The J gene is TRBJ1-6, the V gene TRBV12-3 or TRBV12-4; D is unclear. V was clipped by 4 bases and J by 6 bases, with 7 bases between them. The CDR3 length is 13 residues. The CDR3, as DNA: TGTGCCAGCAGTTCCGGGGTTAATTCACCCCTCCACTTT. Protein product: CASSSGVNSPLHF.

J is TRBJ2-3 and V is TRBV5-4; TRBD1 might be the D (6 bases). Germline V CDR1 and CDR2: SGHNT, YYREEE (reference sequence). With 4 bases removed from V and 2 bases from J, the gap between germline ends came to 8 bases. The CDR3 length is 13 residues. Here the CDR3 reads CASSRDNTDTQYF. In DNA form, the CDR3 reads TGTGCCAGCAGCAGGGACAACACAGATACGCAGTATTTT.

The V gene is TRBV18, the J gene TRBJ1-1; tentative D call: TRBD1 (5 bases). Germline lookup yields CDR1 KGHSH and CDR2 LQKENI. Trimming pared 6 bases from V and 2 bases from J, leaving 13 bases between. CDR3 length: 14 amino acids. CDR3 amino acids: CASSPATANTEAFF. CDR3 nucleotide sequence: TGTGCCAGCTCCCCTGCGACAGCCAACACTGAAGCTTTCTTT.

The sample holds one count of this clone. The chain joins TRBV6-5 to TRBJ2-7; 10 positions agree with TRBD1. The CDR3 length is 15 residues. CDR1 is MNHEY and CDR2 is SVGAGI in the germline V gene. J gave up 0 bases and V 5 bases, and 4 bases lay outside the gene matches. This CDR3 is CASSPGQGFSYEQYF. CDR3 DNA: TGTGCCAGCAGTCCGGGACAGGGGTTCTCCTACGAGCAGTACTTC.

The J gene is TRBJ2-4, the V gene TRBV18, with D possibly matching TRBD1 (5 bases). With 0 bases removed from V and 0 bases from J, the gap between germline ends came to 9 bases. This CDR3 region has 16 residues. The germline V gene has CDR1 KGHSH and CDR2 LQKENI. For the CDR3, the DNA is TGTGCCAGCTCACCACCGTCAGGGTTAGCCAAAAACATTCAGTACTTC. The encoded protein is CASSPPSGLAKNIQYF.

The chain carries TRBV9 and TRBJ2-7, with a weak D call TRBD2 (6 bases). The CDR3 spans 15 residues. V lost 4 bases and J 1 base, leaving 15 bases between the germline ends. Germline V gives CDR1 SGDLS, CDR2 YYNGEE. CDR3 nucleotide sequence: TGTGCCAGCAGCCCCGGAGGGTGGGGATCCTACGAGCAGTACTTC. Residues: CASSPGGWGSYEQYF.

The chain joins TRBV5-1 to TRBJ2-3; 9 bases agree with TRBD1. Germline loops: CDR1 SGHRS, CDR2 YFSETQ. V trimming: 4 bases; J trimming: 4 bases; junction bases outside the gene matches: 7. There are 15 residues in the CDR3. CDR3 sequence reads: CASSPGTGPSDTQYF. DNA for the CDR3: TGCGCCAGCAGCCCCGGGACAGGGCCCTCAGATACGCAGTATTTT.

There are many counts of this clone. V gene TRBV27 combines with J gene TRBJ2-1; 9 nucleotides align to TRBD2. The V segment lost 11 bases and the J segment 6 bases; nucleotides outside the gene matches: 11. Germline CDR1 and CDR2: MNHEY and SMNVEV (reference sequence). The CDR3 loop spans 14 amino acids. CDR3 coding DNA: TGTGCCTCCTCGAGGCGGGGGGGAAGCAATGAGCAGTTCTTC. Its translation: CASSRRGGSNEQFF.

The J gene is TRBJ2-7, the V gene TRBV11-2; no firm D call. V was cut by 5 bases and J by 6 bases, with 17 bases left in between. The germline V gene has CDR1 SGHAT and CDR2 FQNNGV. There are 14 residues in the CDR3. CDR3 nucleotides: TGTGCCAGCAGCCCCAGACTGGTCTCTCGCGAGCAGTACTTC. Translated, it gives CASSPRLVSREQYF.

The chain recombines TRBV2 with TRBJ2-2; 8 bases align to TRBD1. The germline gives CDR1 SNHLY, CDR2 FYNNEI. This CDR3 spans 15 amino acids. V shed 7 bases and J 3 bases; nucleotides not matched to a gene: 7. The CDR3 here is CASKLGQGDTGELFF. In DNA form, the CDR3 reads TGTGCCAGCAAGCTCGGACAGGGCGACACCGGGGAGCTGTTTTTT.

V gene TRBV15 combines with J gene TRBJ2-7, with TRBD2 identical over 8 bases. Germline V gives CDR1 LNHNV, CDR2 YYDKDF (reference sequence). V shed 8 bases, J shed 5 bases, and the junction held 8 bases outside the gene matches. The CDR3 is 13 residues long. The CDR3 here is CATGRGGLDEQYF. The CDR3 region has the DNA TGTGCCACCGGACGGGGGGGGCTCGACGAGCAGTACTTC. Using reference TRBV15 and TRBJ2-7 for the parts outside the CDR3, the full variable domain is DAMVIQNPRYQVTQFGKPVTLSCSQTLNHNVMYWYQQKSSQAPKLLFHYYDKDFNNEADTPDNFQSRRPNTSFCFLDIRSPGLGDTAMYLCATGRGGLDEQYFGPGTRLTVT.

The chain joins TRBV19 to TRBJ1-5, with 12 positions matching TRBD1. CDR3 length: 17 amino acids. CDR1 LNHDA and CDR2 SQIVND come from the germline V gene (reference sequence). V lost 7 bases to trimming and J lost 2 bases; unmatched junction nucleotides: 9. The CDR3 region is CASKPGQGAVGNQPQHF. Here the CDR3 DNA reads TGTGCCAGTAAACCGGGACAGGGGGCAGTAGGCAATCAGCCCCAGCATTTT.

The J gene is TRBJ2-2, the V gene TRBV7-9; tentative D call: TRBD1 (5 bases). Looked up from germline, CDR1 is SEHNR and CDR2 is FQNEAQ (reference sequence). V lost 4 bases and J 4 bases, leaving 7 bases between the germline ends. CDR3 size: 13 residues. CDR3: CASSSQGTGELFF. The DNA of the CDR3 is TGTGCCAGCAGCTCCCAGGGCACCGGGGAGCTGTTTTTT.

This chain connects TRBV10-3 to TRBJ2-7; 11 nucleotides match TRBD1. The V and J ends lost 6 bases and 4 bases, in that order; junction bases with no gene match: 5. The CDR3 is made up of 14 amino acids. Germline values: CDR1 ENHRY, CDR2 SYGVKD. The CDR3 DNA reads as TGTGCCATCAGATTGGGACAGGGGGTTTACGAGCAGTACTTC. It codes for CAIRLGQGVYEQYF.

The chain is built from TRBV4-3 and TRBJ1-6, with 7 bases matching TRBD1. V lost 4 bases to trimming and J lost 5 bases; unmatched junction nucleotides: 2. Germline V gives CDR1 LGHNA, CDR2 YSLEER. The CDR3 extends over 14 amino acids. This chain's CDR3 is CASSLGTDNSPLHF. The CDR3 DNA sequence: TGCGCCAGCAGCCTCGGGACAGATAATTCACCCCTCCACTTT.

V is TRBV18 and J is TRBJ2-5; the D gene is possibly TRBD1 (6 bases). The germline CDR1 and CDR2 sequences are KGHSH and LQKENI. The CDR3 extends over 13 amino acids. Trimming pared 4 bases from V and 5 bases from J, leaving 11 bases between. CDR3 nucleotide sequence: TGTGCCAGCTCACTCAGGGGTGCGGAGACCCAGTACTTC. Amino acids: CASSLRGAETQYF.

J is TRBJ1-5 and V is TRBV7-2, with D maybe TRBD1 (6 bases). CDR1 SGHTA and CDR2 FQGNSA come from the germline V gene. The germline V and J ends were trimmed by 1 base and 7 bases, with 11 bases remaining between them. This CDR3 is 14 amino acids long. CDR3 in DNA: TGTGCCAGCAGCTTAGGGGGGGGCGGACAGCCCCAGCATTTT. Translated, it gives CASSLGGGGQPQHF.

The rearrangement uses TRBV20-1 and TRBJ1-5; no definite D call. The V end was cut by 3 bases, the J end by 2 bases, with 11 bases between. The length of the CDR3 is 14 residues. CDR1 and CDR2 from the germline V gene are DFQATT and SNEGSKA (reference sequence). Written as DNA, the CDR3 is TGCAGTGCTAGTCGAGAGTTCGGCAATCAGCCCCAGCATTTT. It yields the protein CSASREFGNQPQHF.

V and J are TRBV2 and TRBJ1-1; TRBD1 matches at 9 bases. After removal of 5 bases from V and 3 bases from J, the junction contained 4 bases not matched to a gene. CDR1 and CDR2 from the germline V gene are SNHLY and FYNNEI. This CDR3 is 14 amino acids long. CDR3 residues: CASSQQGADTEAFF. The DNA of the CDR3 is TGTGCCAGCAGTCAACAGGGGGCGGACACTGAAGCTTTCTTT. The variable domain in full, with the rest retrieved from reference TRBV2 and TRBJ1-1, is EPEVTQTPSHQVTQMGQEVILRCVPISNHLYFYWYRQILGQKVEFLVSFYNNEISEKSEIFDDQFSVERPDGSNFTLKIRSTKLEDSAMYFCASSQQGADTEAFFGQGTRLTVV.

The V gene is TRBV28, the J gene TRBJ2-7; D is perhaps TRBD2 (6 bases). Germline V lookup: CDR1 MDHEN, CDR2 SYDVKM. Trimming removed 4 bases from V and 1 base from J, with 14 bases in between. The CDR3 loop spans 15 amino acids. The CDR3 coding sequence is TGTGCCAGCAGTTATGAGCGGGTCGGGTCCTACGAGCAGTACTTC. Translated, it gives CASSYERVGSYEQYF.

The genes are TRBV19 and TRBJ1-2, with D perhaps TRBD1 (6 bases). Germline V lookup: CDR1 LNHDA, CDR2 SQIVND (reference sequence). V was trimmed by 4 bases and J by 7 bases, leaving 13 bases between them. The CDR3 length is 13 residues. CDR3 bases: TGTGCCAGTAGTAAACAGGGAATAGGTGGCTACACCTTC. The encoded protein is CASSKQGIGGYTF.

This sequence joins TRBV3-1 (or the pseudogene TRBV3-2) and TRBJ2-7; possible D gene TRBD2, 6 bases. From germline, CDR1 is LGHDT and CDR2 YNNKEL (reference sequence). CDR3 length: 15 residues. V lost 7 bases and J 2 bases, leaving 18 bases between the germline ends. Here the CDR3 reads CASNNRGGSTYEQYF. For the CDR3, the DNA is TGTGCCAGCAACAACCGGGGAGGCAGTACCTACGAGCAGTACTTC.

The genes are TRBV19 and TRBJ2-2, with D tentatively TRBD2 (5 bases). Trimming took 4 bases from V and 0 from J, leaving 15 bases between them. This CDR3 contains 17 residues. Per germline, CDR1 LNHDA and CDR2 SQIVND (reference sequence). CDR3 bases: TGTGCCAGTAGTACCCGAAGAGGGTCGACGAACACCGGGGAGCTGTTTTTT. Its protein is CASSTRRGSTNTGELFF.